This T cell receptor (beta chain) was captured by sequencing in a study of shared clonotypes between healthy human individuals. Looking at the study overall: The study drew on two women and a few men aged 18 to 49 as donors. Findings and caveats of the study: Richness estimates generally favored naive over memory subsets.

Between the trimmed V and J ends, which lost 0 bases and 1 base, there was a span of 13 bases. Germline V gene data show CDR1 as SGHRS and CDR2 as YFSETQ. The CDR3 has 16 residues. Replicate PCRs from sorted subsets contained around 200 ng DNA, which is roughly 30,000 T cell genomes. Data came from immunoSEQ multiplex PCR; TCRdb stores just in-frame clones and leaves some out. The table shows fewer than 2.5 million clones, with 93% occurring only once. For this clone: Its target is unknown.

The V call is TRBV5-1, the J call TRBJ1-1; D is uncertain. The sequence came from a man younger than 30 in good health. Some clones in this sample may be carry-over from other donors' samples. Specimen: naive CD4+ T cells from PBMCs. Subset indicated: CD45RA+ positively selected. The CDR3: CASSLARSATNTEAFF. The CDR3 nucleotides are TGCGCCAGCAGCTTGGCACGCTCCGCGACGAACACTGAAGCTTTCTTT. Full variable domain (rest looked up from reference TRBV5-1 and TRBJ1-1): KAGVTQTPRYLIKTRGQQVTLSCSPISGHRSVSWYQQTPGQGLQFLFEYFSETQRNKGNFPGRFSGRQFSNSRSEMNVSTLELGDSALYLCASSLARSATNTEAFFGQGTRLTVV.